The clone carrying this TCR beta chain appeared a few times. Antigen unknown. These data originate in a study of memory CD8 T cells in hepatitis C reinfection. Background on the study: HCV reinfection meant a positive HCV RNA test after two negative tests at least 60 days apart. Late/post reinfection sampling occurred 12 to 24 weeks after detected reinfection.

As to time point: late/post reinfection, 12 to 24 weeks after detection. TCR sequencing was done directly ex vivo on sorted cells, without expansion in vitro. Control naive CD8 T cells came from a couple of donors at all three reinfection time points. Germline-derived CDR1 and CDR2 are SEHNR and FQNEAQ (reference sequence). This CDR3 has 16 amino acids. The V and J ends lost 1 base and 3 bases, in that order; junction bases with no gene match: 4. Profiled with immunoSEQ multiplex PCR; TCRdb holds only in-frame clones, not every one. The data contain 45,000 to 50,000 clones, 89% of them singletons. Study-level findings and limits: Five donors were too few for definitive public clonotype conclusions.

The chain uses TRBV7-9 and TRBJ1-4; 8 positions agree with TRBD1. The sequenced sample was naive CD8+ T cells sorted from blood. This clonotype was sampled from a man between 18 and 35 years old with hepatitis C virus infection. CDR3 region: CASSLVRGQANEKLFF. The CDR3 DNA sequence: TGTGCCAGCAGCTTAGTTAGGGGACAGGCTAATGAAAAACTGTTTTTT.